This T cell receptor (beta chain) was captured in a study of T cells after yellow fever vaccination. General study findings and limits: Only a minor proportion of clonotypes was detected across both CD4 and CD8 compartments. Most clones from primary vaccination resurfaced after the booster (nearly 97% CD4, around 89% CD8). The secondary T-cell response peaked on day 5, not day 15, but was weaker. Abundant bulk-derived clonotypes could contaminate FACS-sorted repertoires.

TCRdb recomputed calls from the 5' RACE reads with MiXCR, one row per CDR3 protein. The sample shows 95,000 to 150,000 distinct CDR3 sequences, over 12% of them seen only once. A note on this clonotype: The antigen remains unidentified.

Sequenced here: CD8+ T cells sorted from PBMCs, sampled 5 days after the yellow fever booster vaccination. The origin of this receptor is a young man who received the YFV17D yellow fever vaccine.

Here the CDR3 reads CATSDQGTQYF. The CDR3 DNA reads as TGTGCCACCAGTGACCAGGGTACGCAGTATTTT. The chain uses TRBV24-1 and TRBJ2-3, with TRBD1 as a possible D gene (5 bases). The V and J ends lost 4 bases and 8 bases respectively, with 6 bases between them. Germline CDR1 and CDR2: KGHDR and SFDVKD. The CDR3 sequence is 11 residues long.